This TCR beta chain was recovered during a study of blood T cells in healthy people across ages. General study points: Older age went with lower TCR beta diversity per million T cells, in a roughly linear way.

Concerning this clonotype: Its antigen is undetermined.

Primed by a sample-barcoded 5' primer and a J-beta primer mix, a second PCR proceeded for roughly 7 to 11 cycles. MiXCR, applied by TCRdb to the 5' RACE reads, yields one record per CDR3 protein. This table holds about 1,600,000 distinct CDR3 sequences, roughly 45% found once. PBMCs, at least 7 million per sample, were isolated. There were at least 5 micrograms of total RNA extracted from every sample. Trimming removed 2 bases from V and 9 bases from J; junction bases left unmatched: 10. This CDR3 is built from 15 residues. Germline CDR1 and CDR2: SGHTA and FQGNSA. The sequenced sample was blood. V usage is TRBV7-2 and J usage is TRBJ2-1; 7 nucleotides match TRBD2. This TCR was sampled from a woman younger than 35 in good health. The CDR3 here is CASSLPTSPKGEQFF. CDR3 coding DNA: TGTGCCAGCAGCTTACCGACTAGCCCCAAAGGTGAGCAGTTCTTC.